These 15 T cell receptor beta chains were all obtained from the same sample, sequenced in a study of T-cell reconstitution after alpha-beta-depleted transplantation in children. As it was prepared, the TCRbeta library received unique molecular identifiers. Each CDR3 protein gets one entry after TCRdb re-called the PCR reads with MiXCR. This sample has about 500,000 distinct CDR3 sequences, with about 33% found just once. The material sequenced was PBMCs from the stem cell graft donor, taken from the stem cell graft. The source of these receptors is a human donor who donated a stem cell graft to a child with aplastic anemia.

This clonotype was recorded a few times. The chain joins TRBV5-6 to TRBJ1-6; D possibly corresponds to TRBD1 (6 bases). Germline V gene sequence: CDR1 SGHDT, CDR2 YYEEEE. CDR3 length: 13 residues. Trimming removed 6 bases at V and 9 bases at J, with 13 bases between. The CDR3 spells CASNKRGGSPLHF. CDR3 bases: TGTGCCAGCAATAAGAGGGGGGGTTCACCCCTCCACTTT.

This clonotype was counted only a few times. This chain joins TRBV5-4 and TRBJ1-1; 10 bases align to TRBD1. The CDR3 length is 14 residues. The ends lost 1 base at V and 5 bases at J; junction bases unmatched: 2. Germline CDR1 reads SGHNT; CDR2 reads YYREEE (reference sequence). The CDR3 bases are TGTGCCAGCAGCTTGAGGACAGGGGGGACTGAAGCTTTCTTT. Its translation: CASSLRTGGTEAFF.

Only a few counts were recorded for this clonotype. This chain connects TRBV7-9 to TRBJ1-1, with 8 bases lining up with TRBD1. The CDR3 has 14 amino acids. Per the germline V gene, CDR1 is SEHNR and CDR2 is FQNEAQ (reference sequence). V lost 5 bases, J lost 4 bases, and 6 bases stayed unmatched. CDR3 DNA sequence: TGTGCCAGCAGCCCGACAGGGGAGCTCACTGAAGCTTTCTTT. Its translation is CASSPTGELTEAFF.

The chain recombines TRBV24-1 with TRBJ1-1; D gene uncertain. This CDR3 contains 14 residues. V was trimmed by 2 bases and J by 4 bases, leaving 10 bases between them. The germline V gene encodes CDR1 KGHDR and CDR2 SFDVKD. The CDR3 nucleotides are TGTGCCACCAGTGATTCGACACGGCCCACTGAAGCTTTCTTT. Residues: CATSDSTRPTEAFF.

The chain joins TRBV4-3 to TRBJ1-4; no clear D. With 0 bases removed from V and 6 bases from J, the gap between germline ends came to 5 bases. CDR1 and CDR2 from the germline V gene are LGHNA and YSLEER. The CDR3 loop spans 13 amino acids. CDR3 in amino acids: CASSQDAHEKLFF. In DNA form, the CDR3 reads TGCGCCAGCAGCCAAGACGCCCATGAAAAACTGTTTTTT.

The chain recombines TRBV12-3 or TRBV12-4 with TRBJ2-1; the match to TRBD2 covers 9 bases. The CDR3 length is 13 residues. V lost 5 bases to trimming and J lost 4 bases; unmatched junction nucleotides: 0. The DNA of the CDR3 is TGTGCCAGCAGTACTAGCGGGTACAATGAGCAGTTCTTC. It encodes CASSTSGYNEQFF.

The chain employs TRBV4-2 and TRBJ2-5; D unresolved. V lost 4 bases, J lost 1 base, and 7 bases lay in between. The CDR3 is 13 amino acids. Germline CDR1 and CDR2: LGHNA and YNFKEQ. The CDR3 nucleotides are TGTGCCAGCAGCCGCACGGGCCAAGAGACCCAGTACTTC. This gives the protein CASSRTGQETQYF.

This clonotype occurred a few times. V gene TRBV29-1 combines with J gene TRBJ2-1; 11 positions agree with TRBD2. The trim removed 6 bases at V and 8 bases at J, leaving 6 bases unmatched. The CDR3 extends over 13 amino acids. CDR1 and CDR2 from the germline V gene are SQVTM and ANQGSEA. CDR3: CSVTSGAVYEQFF. CDR3 DNA: TGCAGCGTGACTAGCGGGGCCGTTTATGAGCAGTTCTTC.

The chain links TRBV28 to TRBJ2-1; tentatively, D is TRBD2 (6 bases). The germline CDR1 and CDR2 sequences are MDHEN and SYDVKM. The CDR3 runs 14 residues. Trimming left V 7 bases short and J 5 bases short, with 15 bases between. CDR3 in DNA: TGTGCCAGCACCTGGGGTAGCGGAGACAATGAGCAGTTCTTC. Translating it yields CASTWGSGDNEQFF.

This chain joins TRBV9 and TRBJ1-5; unclear D gene. Trimming cost V 0 bases and J 0 bases, with 4 bases left between them. Per germline, CDR1 SGDLS and CDR2 YYNGEE. This CDR3 has 14 residues. The CDR3 here is CASSVGDSNQPQHF. DNA for the CDR3: TGTGCCAGCAGCGTAGGTGATAGCAATCAGCCCCAGCATTTT.

The chain links TRBV9 to TRBJ2-3; D could derive from TRBD1 or TRBD2 (5 bases each). V gave up 0 bases and J gave up 6 bases, with 14 bases separating them. CDR1 SGDLS and CDR2 YYNGEE come from the germline V gene. The CDR3 covers 15 residues. CDR3 DNA: TGTGCCAGCAGCGTAGGGGGACCCTGGACCGATACGCAGTATTTT. This sequence encodes CASSVGGPWTDTQYF.

The chain uses TRBV27 and TRBJ2-2, with no clear D. V was cut by 5 bases and J by 6 bases, with 13 bases left in between. The germline V gene encodes CDR1 MNHEY and CDR2 SMNVEV (reference sequence). The CDR3 consists of 14 residues. The CDR3 loop is CASSPRSAPGELFF. The CDR3 nucleotides are TGTGCCAGCAGTCCCCGATCAGCTCCCGGGGAGCTGTTTTTT.

The genes are TRBV7-9 and TRBJ2-3; no reliable D call. With 5 bases removed from V and 4 bases from J, the gap between germline ends came to 19 bases. Germline V gene sequence: CDR1 SEHNR, CDR2 FQNEAQ (reference sequence). The CDR3 runs to 16 residues. CDR3 nucleotides: TGTGCCAGCAGCAGCGACCCCTCCGAGGCCGCAGATACGCAGTATTTT. Its translation is CASSSDPSEAADTQYF.

The genes are TRBV9 and TRBJ2-3; 10 bases are a match to TRBD2. CDR3 length: 14 residues. V shed 6 bases and J 5 bases; nucleotides not matched to a gene: 6. The germline gives CDR1 SGDLS, CDR2 YYNGEE. In DNA, the CDR3 is TGTGCCAGCACCAGCGGGAGGGCCAGAGATACGCAGTATTTT. It is translated as CASTSGRARDTQYF.

This clonotype was seen a few times. The chain is built from TRBV12-3 or TRBV12-4 and TRBJ1-4; 9 bases line up with TRBD1. V gave up 6 bases and J gave up 8 bases; unmatched junction bases: 7. The CDR3 loop spans 14 amino acids. The CDR3: CASSRQGGGEKLFF. As DNA, the CDR3 is TGTGCCAGCAGCCGACAGGGGGGTGGCGAAAAACTGTTTTTT.